The 27 T cell receptor beta chains presented below share a single source sample, sequenced in a study of CD8+ T cells in alopecia areata. RNA was extracted and reverse transcribed into cDNA as the sequencing template. Assay used: immunoSEQ multiplex PCR; TCRdb lists only in-frame clones, some missing. This table has around 100,000 clones, approximately 52% appearing once. Source material: CD4+ T cells sorted from blood. The receptor source for this set is a human donor in good health.

This clone has just a few counts. V gene TRBV7-2 combines with J gene TRBJ2-7, with unresolved D. Germline-derived CDR1 and CDR2 are SGHTA and FQGNSA. The CDR3 runs to 15 residues. Trimming pared 3 bases from V and 0 bases from J, leaving 12 bases between. CDR3 nucleotides: TGTGCCAGCAGCTTCTTACCGTACAGCTCCTACGAGCAGTACTTC. It is translated as CASSFLPYSSYEQYF.

This clone was detected only a few times. The chain uses TRBV28 and TRBJ1-2; no clear D gene. The germline gives CDR1 MDHEN, CDR2 SYDVKM. Trimming cost V 8 bases and J 8 bases, with 12 bases left between them. CDR3 size: 11 residues. The CDR3 sequence is CASGPNLGYTF. For the CDR3, the DNA is TGTGCCAGCGGACCCAATTTAGGCTACACCTTC.

This clone was seen more than once but under ten times. The chain recombines TRBV19 with TRBJ1-1, with D possibly being TRBD1 (5 bases). The germline V gene has CDR1 LNHDA and CDR2 SQIVND (reference sequence). Deletions cut 7 bases from V and 0 bases from J, with 12 bases between. The CDR3 loop spans 14 amino acids. CDR3 in amino acids: CASMGVMMNTEAFF. The CDR3 bases are TGTGCCAGTATGGGGGTAATGATGAACACTGAAGCTTTCTTT. Filled out from reference TRBV19 and TRBJ1-1, the complete variable domain reads DGGITQSPKYLFRKEGQNVTLSCEQNLNHDAMYWYRQDPGQGLRLIYYSQIVNDFQKGDIAEGYSVSREKKESFPLTVTSAQKNPTAFYLCASMGVMMNTEAFFGQGTRLTVV.

This clone has just one count. The genes are TRBV10-3 and TRBJ2-7, with D unclear. The CDR3 is 11 residues long. Deletions cut 3 bases from V and 7 bases from J, with 7 bases between. Germline V CDR1 and CDR2: ENHRY, SYGVKD. The CDR3 region is CAISDYREQYF. The CDR3 DNA reads as TGTGCCATCAGTGATTACCGGGAGCAGTACTTC.

This clone was seen only once. This chain joins TRBV29-1 and TRBJ1-1, with D maybe TRBD1 (6 bases). Germline V gene data show CDR1 as SQVTM and CDR2 as ANQGSEA. Deletions cut 7 bases from V and 3 bases from J, with 15 bases between. The CDR3 is made up of 13 amino acids. The CDR3, as DNA: TGCAGCGCCGAGCAGGGGAGGGACACTGAAGCTTTCTTT. It encodes CSAEQGRDTEAFF.

The chain links TRBV19 to TRBJ2-5; D not resolved. V gave up 3 bases and J gave up 4 bases, with 15 bases separating them. This CDR3 comprises 15 residues. Per the germline V gene, CDR1 is LNHDA and CDR2 is SQIVND (reference sequence). This CDR3 is CASSISSLRRETQYF. DNA for the CDR3: TGTGCCAGTAGTATCAGTTCGCTCCGGAGAGAGACCCAGTACTTC.

This clone occurred a few times. The CDR3 is CASSLSRAQETQYF. As DNA, the CDR3 is TGTGCCAGCAGCTTATCGAGGGCCCAAGAGACCCAGTACTTC. The genes are TRBV7-2 and TRBJ2-5; D might be TRBD2 (5 bases). V gave up 2 bases and J gave up 1 base, with 8 bases separating them. The CDR3 consists of 14 residues. The germline CDR1 and CDR2 sequences are SGHTA and FQGNSA.

The chain uses TRBV6-5 and TRBJ2-1, with D maybe TRBD1 (5 bases). The germline V and J ends were trimmed by 6 bases and 0 bases, with 12 bases remaining between them. CDR1 MNHEY and CDR2 SVGAGI come from the germline V gene. This CDR3 contains 15 residues. DNA for the CDR3: TGTGCCAGCAGAATAGACAGAGACTCCTACAATGAGCAGTTCTTC. Residues: CASRIDRDSYNEQFF.

The chain uses TRBV15 and TRBJ1-5; no firm D call. The CDR3 is 13 amino acids. The V end lost 1 base, the J end lost 5 bases, and 6 bases lay between the germline ends. Germline assignment: CDR1 LNHNV and CDR2 YYDKDF (reference sequence). The DNA for the CDR3 is TGTGCCACCAGCAGAGTAAAGGATCAGCCCCAGCATTTT. This sequence encodes CATSRVKDQPQHF.

As regards this clone: The junction differs from germline at one of its ends, possibly a read error. The V call is TRBV6-1, the J call TRBJ2-4; the match to TRBD1 covers 8 bases. CDR1 and CDR2 from the germline V gene are MNHNS and SASEGT. This CDR3 is built from 15 residues. Here the CDR3 DNA reads TGTGCCAGCAGTGACGCAGGGGGCACCAAAAACATTCGGTACTTC. Amino acid sequence: CASSDAGGTKNIRYF.

This clone was observed a few times. This chain connects TRBV7-2 to TRBJ2-3, with 11 bases fitting TRBD2. Germline loops: CDR1 SGHTA, CDR2 FQGNSA. This CDR3 contains 15 residues. With V trimmed by 6 bases and J by 1 base, 3 bases remained unmatched. The CDR3 protein is CASRTTSGGTDTQYF. The CDR3 region has the DNA TGTGCCAGCAGAACGACTAGCGGGGGCACAGATACGCAGTATTTT. Variable domain in full (rest from reference TRBV7-2 and TRBJ2-3): GAGVSQSPSNKVTEKGKDVELRCDPISGHTALYWYRQSLGQGLEFLIYFQGNSAPDKSGLPSDRFSAERTGGSVSTLTIQRTQQEDSAVYLCASRTTSGGTDTQYFGPGTRLTVL.

The genes are TRBV4-1 and TRBJ2-4; D not certain. The germline gives CDR1 MGHRA, CDR2 YSYEKL. The ends were cut back, 0 bases at V and 1 base at J, with 4 bases in the middle. This CDR3 is built from 14 residues. The CDR3 loop is CASSQDRAKNIQYF. The CDR3 nucleotides read TGCGCCAGCAGCCAAGACAGGGCCAAAAACATTCAGTACTTC.

This chain joins TRBV29-1 and TRBJ1-2; D ambiguous. With 4 bases removed from V and 8 bases from J, the gap between germline ends came to 17 bases. Germline V gene sequence: CDR1 SQVTM, CDR2 ANQGSEA. The CDR3 loop spans 13 amino acids. The CDR3 region is CSVGRVLLGGYTF. CDR3 DNA sequence: TGCAGCGTTGGAAGGGTCCTACTGGGCGGCTACACCTTC. The full variable domain, completed using reference TRBV29-1 and TRBJ1-2, is SAVISQKPSRDICQRGTSLTIQCQVDSQVTMMFWYRQQPGQSLTLIATANQGSEATYESGFVIDKFPISRPNLTFSTLTVSNMSPEDSSIYLCSVGRVLLGGYTFGSGTRLTVV.

This clone was detected a few times. The chain uses TRBV7-2 and TRBJ1-6; a possible D gene is TRBD1 (5 bases). The germline V gene has CDR1 SGHTA and CDR2 FQGNSA. The V end lost 5 bases, the J end lost 7 bases, and 15 bases lay between the germline ends. The length of the CDR3 is 15 residues. CDR3 in amino acids: CASSPRSGDNSPLHF. The CDR3 nucleotides are TGTGCCAGCAGCCCCAGGTCCGGGGACAATTCACCCCTCCACTTT.

CDR3 sequence (DNA): TGCGCCAGCAGCCAAGATGGAGGTCAGCCCCAGCATTTT. This gives the protein CASSQDGGQPQHF. The rearrangement uses TRBV4-3 and TRBJ1-5; D call uncertain. The CDR3 is 13 amino acids. Germline V gene lookup returns CDR1 LGHNA and CDR2 YSLEER. Trimming took 0 bases from V and 6 from J, leaving 6 bases between them.

There are a few counts of this clone. The rearrangement links TRBV29-1 to TRBJ2-1; TRBD2 matches 10 bases. V lost 6 bases to trimming and J lost 8 bases; unmatched junction nucleotides: 16. The germline V gene encodes CDR1 SQVTM and CDR2 ANQGSEA. The CDR3 is 16 amino acids. CDR3 nucleotides: TGCAGCGTCGCCCGAATAACTAGCGGGGCTCGGCATGAGCAGTTCTTC. Amino acids: CSVARITSGARHEQFF.

This chain joins TRBV30 and TRBJ2-7; 11 bases line up with TRBD1. The length of the CDR3 is 14 residues. Germline loops: CDR1 GTSNPN, CDR2 SVGIG (reference sequence). After removal of 2 bases from V and 4 bases from J, the junction contained 4 bases not matched to a gene. The CDR3 coding sequence is TGTGCCTGGAGTTACCGGGACAGGGGGTACGAGCAGTACTTC. It is translated as CAWSYRDRGYEQYF. The full variable domain, in which reference TRBV30 and TRBJ2-7 provide the parts outside the CDR3, is SQTIHQWPATLVQPVGSPLSLECTVEGTSNPNLYWYRQAAGRGLQLLFYSVGIGQISSEVPQNLSASRPQDRQFILSSKKLLLSDSGFYLCAWSYRDRGYEQYFGPGTRLTVT.

This clone was seen more than once but under ten times. This rearrangement joins TRBV10-2 to TRBJ1-4; TRBD1 is a possible D gene (5 bases). Per germline, CDR1 WSHSY and CDR2 SAAADI. V dropped 0 bases and J dropped 16 bases, with 15 bases sitting between them. The CDR3 runs 13 residues. The CDR3 sequence: CASSESRANPRFF. The CDR3 DNA reads as TGCGCCAGCAGTGAGTCCAGGGCAAACCCCCGGTTTTTT.

The V call is TRBV11-2, the J call TRBJ1-6; no clear D gene. The V gene's germline CDR1 is SGHAT and CDR2 FQNNGV. CDR3 length: 15 residues. V lost 1 base and J 10 bases, leaving 14 bases between the germline ends. DNA for the CDR3: TGTGCCAGCAGCTTAGCGAGGGCAGAACAGTCACCCCTCCACTTT. Translating it yields CASSLARAEQSPLHF.

The chain uses TRBV15 and TRBJ2-3; D unresolved. Germline V gene lookup returns CDR1 LNHNV and CDR2 YYDKDF (reference sequence). The ends were cut back, 4 bases at V and 8 bases at J, with 7 bases in the middle. The CDR3 has 11 amino acids. CDR3 coding DNA: TGTGCCACCAGCATACGTGGTACGCAGTATTTT. Amino acids: CATSIRGTQYF.

The V gene is TRBV11-2, the J gene TRBJ2-7; D gene ambiguous. The ends were cut back, 1 base at V and 2 bases at J, with 12 bases in the middle. Germline CDR1 and CDR2: SGHAT and FQNNGV. The CDR3 covers 15 residues. The CDR3 DNA follows: TGTGCCAGCAGCTTAGTCGTGACACAGACCTACGAGCAGTACTTC. It specifies CASSLVVTQTYEQYF. Together with reference TRBV11-2 and TRBJ2-7, the CDR3 gives the full variable domain: EAGVAQSPRYKIIEKRQSVAFWCNPISGHATLYWYQQILGQGPKLLIQFQNNGVVDDSQLPKDRFSAERLKGVDSTLKIQPAKLEDSAVYLCASSLVVTQTYEQYFGPGTRLTVT.

This chain uses TRBV6-5 with TRBJ1-2, with TRBD1 matching over 9 bases. The V segment lost 6 bases and the J segment 8 bases; nucleotides outside the gene matches: 4. Germline V gene lookup returns CDR1 MNHEY and CDR2 SVGAGI. This CDR3 has 12 residues. CDR3 amino acids: CASRTGGSGYTF. Written as DNA, the CDR3 is TGTGCCAGCAGGACAGGGGGAAGCGGCTACACCTTC.

J is TRBJ2-3 and V is TRBV6-5; 7 bases match TRBD1. From germline, CDR1 is MNHEY and CDR2 SVGAGI. The CDR3 sequence is 14 residues long. J was trimmed by 2 bases and V by 6 bases; bases with no gene match: 5. The CDR3 loop is CASRRRGHTDTQYF. In DNA form, the CDR3 reads TGTGCCAGCAGGCGAAGGGGGCACACAGATACGCAGTATTTT.

The chain carries TRBV10-3 and TRBJ1-2; D not certain. The CDR3 spans 14 residues. V lost 0 bases and J lost 8, with 13 bases in between. The germline CDR1 and CDR2 sequences are ENHRY and SYGVKD. As DNA, the CDR3 is TGTGCCATCAGTGAGTCGTGGGGAGTCTACGGCTACACCTTC. This encodes CAISESWGVYGYTF.

This clone turned up a few times. The chain uses TRBV30 and TRBJ1-5, with 9 bases matching TRBD1. The CDR3 contains 14 residues. The V gene's germline CDR1 is GTSNPN and CDR2 SVGIG (reference sequence). The V segment lost 3 bases and the J segment 4 bases; nucleotides outside the gene matches: 4. CDR3 nucleotide sequence: TGTGCCTGGAGCCCGGGACAGGGTAATCAGCCCCAGCATTTT. Translated: CAWSPGQGNQPQHF.

The rearrangement joins TRBV30 to TRBJ1-6, with 7 nucleotides matching TRBD1. The CDR3 contains 15 residues. With 4 bases clipped from V and 5 bases from J, the junction kept 8 bases outside the gene matches. Germline V lookup: CDR1 GTSNPN, CDR2 SVGIG (reference sequence). CDR3 residues: CAWKKWTGDNSPLHF. CDR3 in DNA: TGTGCCTGGAAGAAATGGACAGGAGATAATTCACCCCTCCACTTT. Complete variable domain (other parts from reference TRBV30 and TRBJ1-6): SQTIHQWPATLVQPVGSPLSLECTVEGTSNPNLYWYRQAAGRGLQLLFYSVGIGQISSEVPQNLSASRPQDRQFILSSKKLLLSDSGFYLCAWKKWTGDNSPLHFGNGTRLTVT.

The chain uses TRBV15 and TRBJ2-2; no clear D gene. The CDR3 is made up of 18 amino acids. CDR1 is LNHNV and CDR2 is YYDKDF in the germline V gene (reference sequence). The ends were cut back, 0 bases at V and 4 bases at J, with 18 bases in the middle. The CDR3 DNA follows: TGTGCCACCAGCAGAGATATGGGCCGAACCCGCCCCACCGGGGAGCTGTTTTTT. It specifies CATSRDMGRTRPTGELFF.